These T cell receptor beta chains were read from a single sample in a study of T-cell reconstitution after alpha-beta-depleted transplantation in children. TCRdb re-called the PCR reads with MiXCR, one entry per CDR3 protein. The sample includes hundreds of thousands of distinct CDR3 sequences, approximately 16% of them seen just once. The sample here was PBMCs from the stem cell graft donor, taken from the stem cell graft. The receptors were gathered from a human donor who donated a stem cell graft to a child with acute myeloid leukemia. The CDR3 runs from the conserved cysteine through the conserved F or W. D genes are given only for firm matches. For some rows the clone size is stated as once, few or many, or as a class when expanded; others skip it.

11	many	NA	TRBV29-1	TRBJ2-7	TGCAGCGCGACTGGCCCCTACGAGCAGTACTTC	CSATGPYEQYF
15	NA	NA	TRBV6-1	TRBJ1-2	TGTGCCAGCAGTGAAGGTTTCGGGTCAGGCTATGGCTACACCTTC	CASSEGFGSGYGYTF
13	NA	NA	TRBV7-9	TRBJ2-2	TGTGCCAGCCTCCGCGCAGGCACCGGGGAGCTGTTTTTT	CASLRAGTGELFF
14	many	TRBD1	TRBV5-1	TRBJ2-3	TGCGCCAGCAGCTTCACAGGGGGCAAAGATACGCAGTATTTT	CASSFTGGKDTQYF
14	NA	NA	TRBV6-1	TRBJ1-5	TGTGCCAGCAGCGGCGACAGGTTCAATCAGCCCCAGCATTTT	CASSGDRFNQPQHF
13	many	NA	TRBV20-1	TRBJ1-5	TGCAGTGCTAGAGAACACTGGAATCAGCCCCAGCATTTT	CSAREHWNQPQHF
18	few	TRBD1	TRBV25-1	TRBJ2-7	TGTGCCAGCAGTGAATATATAAGGGACAGGGAAGGGACCTACGAGCAGTACTTC	CASSEYIRDREGTYEQYF
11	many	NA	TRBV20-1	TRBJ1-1	TGCAGTGCTAGAGCCCAGCTAGAAGCTTTCTTT	CSARAQLEAFF
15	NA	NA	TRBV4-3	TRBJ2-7	TGCGCCAGCAGCCAAGGGCAGGGCCGCTCCTACGAGCAGTACTTC	CASSQGQGRSYEQYF
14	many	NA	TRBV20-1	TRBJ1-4	TGCAGTGCTAAAAGGGGGGCAACTAATGAAAAACTGTTTTTT	CSAKRGATNEKLFF
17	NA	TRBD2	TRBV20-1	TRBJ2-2	TGCAGTGCTAGGGTTCGGCTAGCGGGTCTGAACACCGGGGAGCTGTTTTTT	CSARVRLAGLNTGELFF
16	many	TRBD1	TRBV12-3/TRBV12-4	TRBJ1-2	TGTGCCAGCAGTCCTCAACAGGGGTCGATGTCCTATGGCTACACCTTC	CASSPQQGSMSYGYTF
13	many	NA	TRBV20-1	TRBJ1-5	TGCAGTGCTAGAGGGACAGACAATCAGCCCCAGCATTTT	CSARGTDNQPQHF
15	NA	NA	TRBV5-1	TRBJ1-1	TGCGCCAGCAGCCCCACAACCGGAAGGAAAACTGAAGCTTTCTTT	CASSPTTGRKTEAFF
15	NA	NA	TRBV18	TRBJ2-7	TGTGCCAGCTCACCAGGTAACACGCCTTATTACGAGCAGTACTTC	CASSPGNTPYYEQYF
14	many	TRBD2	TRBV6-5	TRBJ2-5	TGTGCCAGCAGTTACTCGGGACTATATTCGACCCAGTACTTC	CASSYSGLYSTQYF